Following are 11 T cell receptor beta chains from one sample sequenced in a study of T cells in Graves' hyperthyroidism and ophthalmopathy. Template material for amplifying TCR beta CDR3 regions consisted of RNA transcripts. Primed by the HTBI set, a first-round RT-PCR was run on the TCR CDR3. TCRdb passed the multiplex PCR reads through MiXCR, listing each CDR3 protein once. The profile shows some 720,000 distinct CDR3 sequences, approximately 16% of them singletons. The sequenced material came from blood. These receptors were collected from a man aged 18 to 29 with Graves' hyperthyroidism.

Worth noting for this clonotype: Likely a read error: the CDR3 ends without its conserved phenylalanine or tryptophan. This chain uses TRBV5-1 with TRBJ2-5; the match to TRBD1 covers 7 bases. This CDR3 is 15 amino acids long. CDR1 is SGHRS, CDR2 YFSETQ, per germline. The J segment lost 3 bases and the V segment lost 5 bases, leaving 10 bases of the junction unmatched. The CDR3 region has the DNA TGCGCCAGCAGAACTCCCGGGACAGAAAAAGAGACCCAGTACCTC. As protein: CASRTPGTEKETQYL.

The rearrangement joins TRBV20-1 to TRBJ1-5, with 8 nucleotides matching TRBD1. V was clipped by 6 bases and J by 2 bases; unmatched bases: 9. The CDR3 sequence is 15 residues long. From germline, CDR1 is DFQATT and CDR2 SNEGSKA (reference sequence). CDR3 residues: CSAEDRAVGNQPQHF. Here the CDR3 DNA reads TGCAGTGCCGAGGACAGGGCGGTAGGCAATCAGCCCCAGCATTTT.

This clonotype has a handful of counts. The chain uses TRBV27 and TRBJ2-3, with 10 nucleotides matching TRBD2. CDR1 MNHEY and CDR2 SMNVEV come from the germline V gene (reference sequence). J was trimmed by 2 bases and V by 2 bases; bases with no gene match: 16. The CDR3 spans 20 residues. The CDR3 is CASSLGPSGSVTSYTDTQYF. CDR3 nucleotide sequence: TGTGCCAGCAGTTTAGGTCCTAGCGGGAGTGTTACCTCCTACACAGATACGCAGTATTTT.

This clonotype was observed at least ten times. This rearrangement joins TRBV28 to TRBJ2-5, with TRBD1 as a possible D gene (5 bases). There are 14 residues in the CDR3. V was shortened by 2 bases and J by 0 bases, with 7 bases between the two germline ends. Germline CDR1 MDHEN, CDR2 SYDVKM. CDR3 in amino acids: CASSLPRDQETQYF. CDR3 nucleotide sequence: TGTGCCAGCAGTTTACCCAGGGACCAAGAGACCCAGTACTTC.

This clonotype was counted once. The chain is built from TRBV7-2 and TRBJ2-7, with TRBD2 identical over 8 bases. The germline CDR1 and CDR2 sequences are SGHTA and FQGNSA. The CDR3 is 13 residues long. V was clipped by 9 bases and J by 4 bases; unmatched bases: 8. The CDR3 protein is CARERETSYEQYF. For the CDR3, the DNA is TGTGCCAGGGAGCGGGAGACATCGTACGAGCAGTACTTC.

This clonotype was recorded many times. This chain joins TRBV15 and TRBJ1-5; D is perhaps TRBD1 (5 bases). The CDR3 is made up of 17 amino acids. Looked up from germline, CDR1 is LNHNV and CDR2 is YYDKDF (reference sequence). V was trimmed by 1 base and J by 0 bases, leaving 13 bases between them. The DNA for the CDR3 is TGTGCCACCAGCAGAGCCCAGACAGAGTATAGCAATCAGCCCCAGCATTTT. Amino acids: CATSRAQTEYSNQPQHF.

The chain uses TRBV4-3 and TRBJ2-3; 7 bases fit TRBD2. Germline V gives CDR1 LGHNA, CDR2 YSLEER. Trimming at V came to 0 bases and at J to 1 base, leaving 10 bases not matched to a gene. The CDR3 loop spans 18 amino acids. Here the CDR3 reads CASSQEPFGGGRTDTQYF. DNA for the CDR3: TGCGCCAGCAGCCAAGAGCCATTCGGGGGAGGGCGCACAGATACGCAGTATTTT.

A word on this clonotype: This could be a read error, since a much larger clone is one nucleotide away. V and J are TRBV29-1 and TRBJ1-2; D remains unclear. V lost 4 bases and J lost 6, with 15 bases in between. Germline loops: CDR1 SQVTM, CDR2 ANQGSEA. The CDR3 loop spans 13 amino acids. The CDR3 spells CSVGTPVIHGYTF. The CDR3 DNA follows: TGCAGCGTTGGAACCCCCGTAATCCATGGCTACACCTTC.

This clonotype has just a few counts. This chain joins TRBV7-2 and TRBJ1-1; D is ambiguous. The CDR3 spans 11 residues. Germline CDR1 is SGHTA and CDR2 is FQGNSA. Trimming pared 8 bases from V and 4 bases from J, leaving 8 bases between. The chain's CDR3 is CASAVGTEAFF. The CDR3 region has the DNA TGTGCCAGCGCAGTAGGCACTGAAGCTTTCTTT.

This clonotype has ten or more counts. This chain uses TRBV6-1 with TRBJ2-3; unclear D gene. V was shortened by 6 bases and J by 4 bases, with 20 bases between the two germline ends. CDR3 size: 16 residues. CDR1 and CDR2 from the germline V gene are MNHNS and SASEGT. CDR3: CASRPAWAGGADTQYF. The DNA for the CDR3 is TGTGCCAGCAGACCCGCATGGGCTGGTGGCGCAGATACGCAGTATTTT.

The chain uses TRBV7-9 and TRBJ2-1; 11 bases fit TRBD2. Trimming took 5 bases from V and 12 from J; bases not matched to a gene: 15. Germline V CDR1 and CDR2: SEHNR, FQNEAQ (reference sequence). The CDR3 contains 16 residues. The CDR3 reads CASSKVGLAVEQGQFF. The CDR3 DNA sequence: TGTGCCAGCAGCAAAGTGGGACTAGCGGTCGAACAGGGGCAGTTCTTC.